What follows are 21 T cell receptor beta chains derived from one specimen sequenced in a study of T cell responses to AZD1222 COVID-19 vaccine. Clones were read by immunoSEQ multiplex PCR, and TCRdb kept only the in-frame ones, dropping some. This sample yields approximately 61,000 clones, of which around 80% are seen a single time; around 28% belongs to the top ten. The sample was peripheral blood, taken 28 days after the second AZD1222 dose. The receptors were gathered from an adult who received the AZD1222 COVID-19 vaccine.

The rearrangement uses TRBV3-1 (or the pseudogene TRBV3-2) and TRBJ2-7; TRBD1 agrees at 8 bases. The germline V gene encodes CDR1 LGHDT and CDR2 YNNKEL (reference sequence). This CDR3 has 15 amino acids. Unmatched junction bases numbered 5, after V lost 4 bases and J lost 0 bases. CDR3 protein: CASSRGQGASYEQYF. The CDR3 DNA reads TGTGCCAGCAGCCGCGGACAGGGAGCCTCCTACGAGCAGTACTTC.

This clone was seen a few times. CDR3 DNA sequence: TGTGCCAGCACGGGTGAGACAGGGAAATACGAGCAGTACTTC. Amino acids: CASTGETGKYEQYF. V gene TRBV5-4 combines with J gene TRBJ2-7; the match to TRBD1 covers 7 bases. Germline loops: CDR1 SGHNT, CDR2 YYREEE (reference sequence). CDR3 length: 14 residues. The V segment lost 6 bases and the J segment 4 bases; nucleotides outside the gene matches: 10. Variable domain in full (rest from reference TRBV5-4 and TRBJ2-7): ETGVTQSPTHLIKTRGQQVTLRCSSQSGHNTVSWYQQALGQGPQFIFQYYREEENGRGNFPPRFSGLQFPNYSSELNVNALELDDSALYLCASTGETGKYEQYFGPGTRLTVT.

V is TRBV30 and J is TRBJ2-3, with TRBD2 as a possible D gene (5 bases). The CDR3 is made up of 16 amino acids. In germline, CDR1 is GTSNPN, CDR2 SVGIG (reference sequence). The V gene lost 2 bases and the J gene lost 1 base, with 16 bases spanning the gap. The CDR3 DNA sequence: TGTGCCTGGAGTTCTTCCCACCTAGCAGGCACAGATACGCAGTATTTT. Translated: CAWSSSHLAGTDTQYF.

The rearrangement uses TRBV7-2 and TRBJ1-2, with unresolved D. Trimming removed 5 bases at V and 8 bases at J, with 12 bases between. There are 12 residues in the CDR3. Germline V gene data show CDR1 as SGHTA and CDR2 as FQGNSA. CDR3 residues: CASSLRSDGYTF. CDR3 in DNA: TGTGCCAGCAGCCTAAGGTCAGACGGCTACACCTTC.

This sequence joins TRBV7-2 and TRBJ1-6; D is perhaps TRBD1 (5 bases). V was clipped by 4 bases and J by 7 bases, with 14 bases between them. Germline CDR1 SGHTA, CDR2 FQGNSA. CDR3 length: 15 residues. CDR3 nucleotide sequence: TGTGCCAGCAGCTCTAGCTTGGGGCACAATTCACCCCTCCACTTT. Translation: CASSSSLGHNSPLHF.

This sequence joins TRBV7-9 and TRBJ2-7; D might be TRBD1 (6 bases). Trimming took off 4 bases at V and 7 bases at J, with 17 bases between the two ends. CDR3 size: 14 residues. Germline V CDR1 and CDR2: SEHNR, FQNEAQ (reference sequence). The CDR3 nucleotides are TGTGCCAGCAGCTCCCTAGCCCGACAGGTTGAGCAGTACTTC. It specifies CASSSLARQVEQYF.

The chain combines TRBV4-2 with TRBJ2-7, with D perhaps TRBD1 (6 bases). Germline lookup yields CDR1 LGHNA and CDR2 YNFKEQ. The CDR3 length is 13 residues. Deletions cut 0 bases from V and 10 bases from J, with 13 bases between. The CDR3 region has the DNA TGTGCCAGCAGCCAAGATGAGAGGGGGATACAGTACTTC. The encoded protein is CASSQDERGIQYF.

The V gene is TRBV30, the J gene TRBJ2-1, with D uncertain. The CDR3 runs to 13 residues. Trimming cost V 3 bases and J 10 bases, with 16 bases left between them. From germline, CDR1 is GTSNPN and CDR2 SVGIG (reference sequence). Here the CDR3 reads CAWRHVPPTEQFF. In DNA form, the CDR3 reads TGTGCCTGGAGACACGTCCCCCCGACGGAGCAGTTCTTC.

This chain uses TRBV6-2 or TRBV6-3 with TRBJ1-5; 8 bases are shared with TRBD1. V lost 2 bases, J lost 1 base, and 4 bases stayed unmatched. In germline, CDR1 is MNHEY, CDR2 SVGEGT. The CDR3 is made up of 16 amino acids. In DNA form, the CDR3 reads TGTGCCAGCAGTTACACGGACAGGGCCAGCAATCAGCCCCAGCATTTT. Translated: CASSYTDRASNQPQHF.

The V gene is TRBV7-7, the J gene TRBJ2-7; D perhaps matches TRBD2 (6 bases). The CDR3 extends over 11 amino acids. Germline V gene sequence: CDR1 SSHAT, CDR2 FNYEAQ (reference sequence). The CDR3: CAPGSSYEQYF. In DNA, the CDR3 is TGTGCTCCCGGGAGCTCCTACGAGCAGTACTTC.

CDR3 coding DNA: TGTGCCAGCAGCCAAGGATGGGAGCGGCTGTTTTTT. Its protein is CASSQGWERLFF. The chain combines TRBV14 with TRBJ2-2; possible D gene TRBD2, 5 bases. The CDR3 covers 12 residues. Germline lookup yields CDR1 SGHDN and CDR2 FVKESK. V lost 1 base, J lost 13 bases, and 10 bases lay in between. Based on the CDR3 plus reference TRBV14 and TRBJ2-2, the full variable domain is EAGVTQFPSHSVIEKGQTVTLRCDPISGHDNLYWYRRVMGKEIKFLLHFVKESKQDESGMPNNRFLAERTGGTYSTLKVQPAELEDSGVYFCASSQGWERLFFGEGSRLTVL.

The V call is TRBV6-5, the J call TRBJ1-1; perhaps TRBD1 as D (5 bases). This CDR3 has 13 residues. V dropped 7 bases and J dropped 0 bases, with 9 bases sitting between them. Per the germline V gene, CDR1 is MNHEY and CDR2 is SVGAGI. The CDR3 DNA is TGTGCCAGCAAGGACAACTTGAACACTGAAGCTTTCTTT. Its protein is CASKDNLNTEAFF.

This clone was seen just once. The CDR3 region has the DNA TGCGCCAGCAGCCCACGTCCGGGGAACAATGAGCAGTTCTTC. Protein: CASSPRPGNNEQFF. The chain recombines TRBV5-1 with TRBJ2-1, with D possibly matching TRBD2 (5 bases). V lost 4 bases, J lost 5 bases, and 13 bases lay in between. The germline gives CDR1 SGHRS, CDR2 YFSETQ. The CDR3 runs 14 residues.

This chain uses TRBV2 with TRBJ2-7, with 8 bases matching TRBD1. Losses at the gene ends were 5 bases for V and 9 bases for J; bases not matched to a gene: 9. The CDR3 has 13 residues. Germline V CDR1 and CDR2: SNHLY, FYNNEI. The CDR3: CASSSGQGLVQYF. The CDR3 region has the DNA TGTGCCAGCAGTTCCGGACAGGGCTTGGTGCAGTACTTC.

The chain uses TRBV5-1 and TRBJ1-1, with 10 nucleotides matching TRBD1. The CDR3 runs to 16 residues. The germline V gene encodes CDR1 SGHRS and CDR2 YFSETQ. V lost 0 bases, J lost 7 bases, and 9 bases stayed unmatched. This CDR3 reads CASSLEAGQGRVEAFF. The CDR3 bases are TGCGCCAGCAGCTTGGAGGCGGGACAGGGGCGCGTTGAAGCTTTCTTT.

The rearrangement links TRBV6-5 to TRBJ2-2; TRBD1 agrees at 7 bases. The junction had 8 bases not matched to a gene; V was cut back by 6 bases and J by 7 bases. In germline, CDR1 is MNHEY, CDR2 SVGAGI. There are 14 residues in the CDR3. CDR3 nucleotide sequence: TGTGCCAGCAGACCCTGGACAGGTGGCGGGGAGCTGTTTTTT. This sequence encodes CASRPWTGGGELFF.

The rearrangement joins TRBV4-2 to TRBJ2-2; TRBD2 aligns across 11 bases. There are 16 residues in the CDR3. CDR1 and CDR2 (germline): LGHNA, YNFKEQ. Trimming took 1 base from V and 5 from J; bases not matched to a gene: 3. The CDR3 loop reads CASSQGTSGRTGELFF. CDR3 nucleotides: TGTGCCAGCAGCCAAGGAACTAGCGGGAGAACCGGGGAGCTGTTTTTT.

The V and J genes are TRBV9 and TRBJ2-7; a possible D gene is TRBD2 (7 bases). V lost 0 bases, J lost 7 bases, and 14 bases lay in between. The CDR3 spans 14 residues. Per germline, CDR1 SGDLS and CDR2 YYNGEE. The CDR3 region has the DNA TGTGCCAGCAGCGTAGGGGGGGGCACACAGGAGCAGTACTTC. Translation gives CASSVGGGTQEQYF.

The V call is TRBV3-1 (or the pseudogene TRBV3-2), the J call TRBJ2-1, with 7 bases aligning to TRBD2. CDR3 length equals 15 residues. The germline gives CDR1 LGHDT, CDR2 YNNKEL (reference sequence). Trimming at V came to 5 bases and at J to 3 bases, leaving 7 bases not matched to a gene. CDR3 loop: CASSDGLAVYNEQFF. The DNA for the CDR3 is TGTGCCAGCAGCGACGGGCTAGCGGTCTACAATGAGCAGTTCTTC.

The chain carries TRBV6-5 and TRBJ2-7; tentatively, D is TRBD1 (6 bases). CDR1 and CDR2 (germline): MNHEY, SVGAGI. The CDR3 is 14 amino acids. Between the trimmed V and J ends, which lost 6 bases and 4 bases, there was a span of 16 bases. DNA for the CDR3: TGTGCCAGCAGACGGACAGACCTAGGGTACGAGCAGTACTTC. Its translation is CASRRTDLGYEQYF.

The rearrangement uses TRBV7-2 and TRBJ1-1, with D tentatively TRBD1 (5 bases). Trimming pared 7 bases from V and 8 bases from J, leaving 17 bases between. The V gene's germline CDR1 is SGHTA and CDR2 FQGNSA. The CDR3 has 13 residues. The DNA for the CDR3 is TGTGCCAGCAAAAGATTCGTCGGGGGGGAAGCTTTCTTT. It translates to CASKRFVGGEAFF.